These T cell receptor beta chains were read from a single sample in a study of shared clonotypes between healthy human individuals. The assay was immunoSEQ multiplex PCR, and TCRdb's table has in-frame clones only and misses some. The sample includes about 1 million clones, approximately 68% of them seen just once. The specimen was memory CD4+ T cells sorted from blood. All receptors derive from a man aged 18 to 30 in good health. Both conserved end residues are part of each CDR3. D genes are given only for firm matches. Only some rows state a clone size, as once, few, many or a class for expanded clones.

V	D	size	J	DNA	CDR3
TRBV7-9	-	-	TRBJ2-3	TGTGCCAGCAGCTTAGGGGTTAGCGGGACAGGGCAAGATACGCAGTATTTT	CASSLGVSGTGQDTQYF
TRBV6-1	-	-	TRBJ2-7	TGTGCCAGCATGGGCTCCAAGTACTACGAGCAGTACTTC	CASMGSKYYEQYF
TRBV9	-	-	TRBJ2-5	TGTGCCAGCAGCTCGGATGTCGGGGGGCTGCGAGAGACCCAGTACTTC	CASSSDVGGLRETQYF
TRBV6-1	-	-	TRBJ2-2	TGTGCCAGCAGTGATCAGTGGTTGGTACCCGGGGAGCTGTTTTTT	CASSDQWLVPGELFF
TRBV5-1	-	-	TRBJ2-7	TGCGCCAGCAGCGTGGACTCGGGCGAGCAGTACTTC	CASSVDSGEQYF
TRBV30	-	-	TRBJ1-3	TGTGCCTGGAGGGCGGCGTCCTCTGGAAACACCATATATTTT	CAWRAASSGNTIYF
TRBV6-5	TRBD1	-	TRBJ2-7	TGTGCCAGCAGTTACGCCGGGACAGTAGCATCCTACGAGCAGTACTTC	CASSYAGTVASYEQYF
TRBV7-3	-	once	TRBJ2-1	TGTGCCAGCAGCTTAACCAGGGACAATGAGCAGTTCTTC	CASSLTRDNEQFF
TRBV19	-	-	TRBJ1-6	TGTGCCAGTAGTCCTCGGGACGGCTATAATTCACCCCTCCACTTT	CASSPRDGYNSPLHF
TRBV4-3	-	-	TRBJ2-7	TGCGCCAGCAGCCAAGACGCCTCGGCTAGGAATCCCTACGAGCAGTACTTC	CASSQDASARNPYEQYF
TRBV20-1	-	-	TRBJ2-3	TGCAGTGCTAGTACCGATACGCAGTATTTT	CSASTDTQYF
TRBV5-4	-	-	TRBJ2-3	TGTGCCAGCAGCCCGAAGGGTCCAGGGGAGGATACGCAGTATTTT	CASSPKGPGEDTQYF
TRBV5-6	TRBD1	-	TRBJ1-4	TGTGCCAGCAGCGGCGACAGGGGGCGGGTTGAAAAACTGTTTTTT	CASSGDRGRVEKLFF
TRBV27	TRBD1	once	TRBJ1-3	TGTGCCAGCAGTAGGACAGGGGACGGAAACACCATATATTTT	CASSRTGDGNTIYF
TRBV6-5	TRBD1	-	TRBJ1-1	TGTGCCAGCAGGCCGGGACAGGCACCTGAAGCTTTCTTT	CASRPGQAPEAFF
TRBV10-3	-	-	TRBJ1-5	TGTGCCATCAGTGAGGGAACAGGGTCCAATCAGCCCCAGCATTTT	CAISEGTGSNQPQHF
TRBV5-1	-	-	TRBJ2-2	TGCGCCAGCCAAGACAGGAGAGGTTCAACCGGGGAGCTGTTTTTT	CASQDRRGSTGELFF
TRBV11-2	-	few	TRBJ2-7	TGTGCCAGCAGCTTAGTCCTAGACTACCTTTACGAGCAGTACTTC	CASSLVLDYLYEQYF
TRBV11-2	-	-	TRBJ2-2	TGTGCCAGCAGCCGCCGGGGGAGCGTGGGCACCGGGGAGCTGTTTTTT	CASSRRGSVGTGELFF
TRBV25-1	-	few	TRBJ1-3	TGTGCCAGCAGTAGTGTCGGGCACTCTGGAAACACCATATATTTT	CASSSVGHSGNTIYF
TRBV27	-	-	TRBJ1-5	TGTGCCAGCAGTTTATCGGGGGTCGGGAGCAATCAGCCCCAGCATTTT	CASSLSGVGSNQPQHF
TRBV5-1	-	-	TRBJ2-2	TGCGCCAGCAGTTCGGGGGCCGCGGTCACCGGGGAGCTGTTTTTT	CASSSGAAVTGELFF
TRBV10-1	TRBD2	-	TRBJ2-3	TGCGCCAGCAGTGAGGCCCTGACATCGGCGGGAGCCACAGATACGCAGTATTTT	CASSEALTSAGATDTQYF
TRBV29-1	-	-	TRBJ2-2	TGCAGCGTTCGTGACGGGGAGCTGTTTTTT	CSVRDGELFF
TRBV5-1	-	-	TRBJ1-1	TGCGCCAGCAGCTTTACCGGGACACTGAACACTGAAGCTTTCTTT	CASSFTGTLNTEAFF
TRBV5-6	-	-	TRBJ2-7	TGTGCCAGCAGCGGGGGGACAGCGAGCTCCTACGAGCAGTACTTC	CASSGGTASSYEQYF
TRBV29-1	TRBD2	-	TRBJ2-5	TGCAGCGTTTTGCTAGCGGGGGTGACCCAGTACTTC	CSVLLAGVTQYF
TRBV5-1	TRBD2	once	TRBJ2-3	TGCGCCAGCAGCCCGCTGCCTCCGACGGGGAGCGGGGGTTTCTCAGGGGATACGCAGTATTTT	CASSPLPPTGSGGFSGDTQYF
TRBV29-1	TRBD1	-	TRBJ2-3	TGCAGCGTTAGAGGACAGGCCGATACGCAGTATTTT	CSVRGQADTQYF
TRBV30	-	few	TRBJ1-5	TGTGCCTGGAGTGAGACAGGACATTATCAGCCCCAGCATTTT	CAWSETGHYQPQHF
TRBV4-2	-	-	TRBJ2-7	TGTGCCAGCAGCCAAGATGGCGGCGACTACTACGAGCAGTACTTC	CASSQDGGDYYEQYF
TRBV4-2	-	-	TRBJ2-2	TGTGCCAGCAGCCAAGAGCTTCTTCAGGGGGGTGGCACCGGGGAGCTGTTTTTT	CASSQELLQGGGTGELFF
TRBV7-8	-	-	TRBJ2-2	TGTGCCAGCAGCTTTCGTGGGGGGCGCGACACCGGGGAGCTGTTTTTT	CASSFRGGRDTGELFF
TRBV7-2	TRBD1	-	TRBJ1-2	TGTGCCAGCAGCTTGGGACAGGGGATATACTATGGCTACACCTTC	CASSLGQGIYYGYTF
TRBV7-9	TRBD1	-	TRBJ1-5	TGTGCCAGCAGCTCTAAGACAGGGACGGGTAATCAGCCCCAGCATTTT	CASSSKTGTGNQPQHF
TRBV7-9	TRBD1	few	TRBJ1-4	TGTGCCAGCAGCTTTACCGGGACAGGGATCGAAAAACTGTTTTTT	CASSFTGTGIEKLFF